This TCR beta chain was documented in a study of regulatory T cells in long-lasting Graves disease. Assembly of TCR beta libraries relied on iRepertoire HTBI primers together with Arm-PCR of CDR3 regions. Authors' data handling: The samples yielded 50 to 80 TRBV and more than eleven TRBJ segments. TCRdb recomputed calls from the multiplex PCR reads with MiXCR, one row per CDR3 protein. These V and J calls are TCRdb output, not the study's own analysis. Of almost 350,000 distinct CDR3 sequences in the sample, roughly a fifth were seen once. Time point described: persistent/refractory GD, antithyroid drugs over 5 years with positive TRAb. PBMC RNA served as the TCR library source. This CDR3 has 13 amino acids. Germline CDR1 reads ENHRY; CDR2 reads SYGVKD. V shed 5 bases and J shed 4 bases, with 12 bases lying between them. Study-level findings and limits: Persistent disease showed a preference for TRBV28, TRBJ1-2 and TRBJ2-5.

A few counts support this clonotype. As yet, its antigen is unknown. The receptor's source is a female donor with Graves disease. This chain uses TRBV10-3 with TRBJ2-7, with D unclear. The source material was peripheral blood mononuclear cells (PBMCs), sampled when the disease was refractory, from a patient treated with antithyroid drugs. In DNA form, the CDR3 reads TGTGCCATCAGTAATACCCCAGGATACGAGCAGTACTTC. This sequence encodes CAISNTPGYEQYF.